Shown below are 27 T cell receptor beta chains from a single sample sequenced in a study of blood T cell repertoires in COVID-19. Sequencing used immunoSEQ multiplex PCR; TCRdb keeps in-frame clones, though not all of them. The table includes over 300,000 clones, 70% to 90% detected once. Sample: PBMCs or T cells enriched from blood (not recorded which). The receptors were gathered from a woman aged 18-29 years who had recovered from COVID-19.

This chain joins TRBV3-1 (or the pseudogene TRBV3-2) and TRBJ2-2; 8 bases align to TRBD2. Germline CDR1 is LGHDT and CDR2 is YNNKEL (reference sequence). This CDR3 spans 19 amino acids. J lost 2 bases, V lost 3 bases, and 14 bases had no gene match. The CDR3 protein is CASSQPPRGGSANTGELFF. Written as DNA, the CDR3 is TGTGCCAGCAGCCAGCCTCCCCGGGGGGGTTCCGCCAACACCGGGGAGCTGTTTTTT.

This sequence joins TRBV29-1 and TRBJ2-1; 10 positions match TRBD1. The CDR3 has 16 amino acids. V lost 7 bases and J lost 4; bases outside the gene matches: 13. From germline, CDR1 is SQVTM and CDR2 ANQGSEA. The CDR3 bases are TGCAGCGCGTCGCCTCCGGGACAGGGGACTTACAATGAGCAGTTCTTC. Its protein product is CSASPPGQGTYNEQFF.

CDR3 DNA sequence: TGTGCCAGCAGTCCGACGGGGTCCCCCTACGGCTACACCTTC. Its translation is CASSPTGSPYGYTF. This chain uses TRBV28 with TRBJ1-2; no firm D call. This CDR3 is built from 14 residues. Germline V lookup: CDR1 MDHEN, CDR2 SYDVKM. V lost 5 bases and J 8 bases, leaving 18 bases between the germline ends.

The chain recombines TRBV13 with TRBJ2-3; 9 bases line up with TRBD2. CDR1 is PRHDT and CDR2 is FYEKMQ in the germline V gene (reference sequence). The J segment lost 4 bases and the V segment lost 2 bases, leaving 10 bases of the junction unmatched. The CDR3 is 17 amino acids. The CDR3 DNA is TGTGCCAGCAGCTTAAGGGGAGGTAGCGGGGGCGCAGATACGCAGTATTTT. Amino acid sequence: CASSLRGGSGGADTQYF.

J is TRBJ2-7 and V is TRBV28; tentatively, D is TRBD2 (7 bases). In germline, CDR1 is MDHEN, CDR2 SYDVKM. The CDR3 is 14 residues long. Trimming stripped 8 bases from V and 7 bases from J, with 21 bases between. The CDR3 sequence: CASSLTGGLSEQYF. The CDR3 DNA reads as TGTGCCAGCTCCCTCACCGGGGGGCTCTCGGAGCAGTACTTC.

This chain uses TRBV28 with TRBJ2-3, with 9 bases aligning to TRBD2. The junction had 4 bases not matched to a gene; V was cut back by 5 bases and J by 4 bases. From germline, CDR1 is MDHEN and CDR2 SYDVKM. The length of the CDR3 is 14 residues. Written as DNA, the CDR3 is TGTGCCAGCAGTAAGTCTAGCGGGGCAGATACGCAGTATTTT. Encoded protein: CASSKSSGADTQYF.

The rearrangement links TRBV6-5 to TRBJ1-2; the D gene is possibly TRBD1 (5 bases). Germline-derived CDR1 and CDR2 are MNHEY and SVGAGI. Deletions cut 6 bases from V and 6 bases from J, with 20 bases between. This CDR3 has 15 amino acids. In nucleotides, the CDR3 is TGTGCCAGCAGACCACTCGTGCGGTTAGGGGATGGCTACACCTTC. This sequence encodes CASRPLVRLGDGYTF.

The V gene is TRBV30, the J gene TRBJ2-5; 15 bases line up with TRBD2. Germline values: CDR1 GTSNPN, CDR2 SVGIG (reference sequence). This CDR3 spans 16 amino acids. V shed 2 bases and J 5 bases; nucleotides not matched to a gene: 6. Written as DNA, the CDR3 is TGTGCCTGGAGTCCCGGACTAGCGGGGGGGCTGGAGACCCAGTACTTC. Amino acids: CAWSPGLAGGLETQYF.

The chain is built from TRBV27 and TRBJ2-1, with TRBD1 matching over 12 bases. V was pared by 6 bases and J by 6 bases, with 6 bases of the junction left unmatched. Looked up from germline, CDR1 is MNHEY and CDR2 is SMNVEV (reference sequence). The CDR3 has 15 amino acids. The CDR3 here is CASRSGTGGLNEQFF. The CDR3 DNA reads as TGTGCCAGCAGATCGGGGACAGGGGGCCTCAATGAGCAGTTCTTC.

The chain carries TRBV3-1 (or the pseudogene TRBV3-2) and TRBJ1-5; the D is unclear. This CDR3 has 16 residues. The germline V and J ends were trimmed by 0 bases and 5 bases, with 14 bases remaining between them. Per germline, CDR1 LGHDT and CDR2 YNNKEL (reference sequence). The CDR3, as DNA: TGTGCCAGCAGCCAAGATAGTGGTGCCGGAGATCAGCCCCAGCATTTT. Translation: CASSQDSGAGDQPQHF.

The CDR3 is CASSSRTSGRLNEQYF. In nucleotides, the CDR3 is TGTGCCAGCAGTTCCCGGACTAGCGGGCGGCTGAACGAGCAGTACTTC. The chain employs TRBV27 and TRBJ2-7, with 11 bases identical to TRBD2. The CDR3 runs to 16 residues. Germline V gives CDR1 MNHEY, CDR2 SMNVEV (reference sequence). V lost 4 bases and J lost 5; bases outside the gene matches: 10.

The chain employs TRBV11-3 and TRBJ2-7; unclear D gene. Germline V CDR1 and CDR2: SGHNT, YENEEA. Between the trimmed V and J ends, which lost 4 bases and 6 bases, there was a span of 16 bases. The CDR3 covers 14 residues. The DNA for the CDR3 is TGTGCCAGCAGCTCCCCCCAGTCCTCGGGCGAGCAGTACTTC. As protein: CASSSPQSSGEQYF.

The chain links TRBV28 to TRBJ2-7; TRBD2 matches 7 bases. There are 16 residues in the CDR3. V lost 2 bases to trimming and J lost 0 bases; unmatched junction nucleotides: 7. Germline V gene lookup returns CDR1 MDHEN and CDR2 SYDVKM. CDR3 DNA: TGTGCCAGCAGTTTACGGAGCGGGGCGGTCTCCTACGAGCAGTACTTC. Translation gives CASSLRSGAVSYEQYF.

The chain recombines TRBV10-2 with TRBJ2-3; D gene unclear. Trimming removed 2 bases from V and 2 bases from J, with 17 bases in between. From germline, CDR1 is WSHSY and CDR2 SAAADI. The CDR3 has 17 residues. The DNA of the CDR3 is TGCGCCAGCAGTGAGGCGGCCGGCACCCTTCACACAGATACGCAGTATTTT. It codes for CASSEAAGTLHTDTQYF.

This chain connects TRBV4-2 to TRBJ2-1, with D possibly being TRBD2 (5 bases). CDR3 size: 16 residues. The ends were cut back, 3 bases at V and 4 bases at J, with 16 bases in the middle. Germline V gene sequence: CDR1 LGHNA, CDR2 YNFKEQ. In DNA form, the CDR3 reads TGTGCCAGCAGCCACTATCCGGGATCCTTATACAATGAGCAGTTCTTC. This codes for CASSHYPGSLYNEQFF.

The rearrangement links TRBV27 to TRBJ1-5; the D is unclear. Germline loops: CDR1 MNHEY, CDR2 SMNVEV (reference sequence). This CDR3 contains 14 residues. The V end lost 0 bases, the J end lost 4 bases, and 7 bases lay between the germline ends. The CDR3 DNA is TGTGCCAGCAGTTTATCCACGGGAAATCAGCCCCAGCATTTT. As protein: CASSLSTGNQPQHF.

The table lists this clone with a count of one. DNA of the CDR3: TGCGCCAGCAGCCCCCTTCCCGGGACAGGGGTCGGCTACACCTTC. Residues: CASSPLPGTGVGYTF. This chain joins TRBV4-1 and TRBJ1-2; 10 bases match TRBD1. V lost 4 bases to trimming and J lost 8 bases; unmatched junction nucleotides: 10. The CDR3 contains 15 residues. The germline CDR1 and CDR2 sequences are MGHRA and YSYEKL.

The chain joins TRBV28 to TRBJ2-7, with 14 bases that match TRBD2. Germline V lookup: CDR1 MDHEN, CDR2 SYDVKM. This CDR3 comprises 16 residues. V was clipped by 5 bases and J by 5 bases; unmatched bases: 8. CDR3 in DNA: TGTGCCAGCAGTCCTAGGACTAGCGGGAGGATAAACGAGCAGTACTTC. Residues: CASSPRTSGRINEQYF.

The rearrangement joins TRBV6-5 to TRBJ2-7; 7 nucleotides match TRBD1. The V gene end was trimmed by 5 bases and the J gene end by 1 base; junction bases not matched to a gene: 5. CDR3 length: 14 amino acids. Germline V gives CDR1 MNHEY, CDR2 SVGAGI. Here the CDR3 reads CASSRGTASYEQYF. CDR3 sequence (DNA): TGTGCCAGCAGTCGAGGGACAGCATCCTACGAGCAGTACTTC.

The chain uses TRBV6-1 and TRBJ2-5; tentative D call: TRBD1 (5 bases). The V gene's germline CDR1 is MNHNS and CDR2 SASEGT. CDR3 length equals 15 residues. Trimming removed 2 bases at V and 5 bases at J, with 15 bases between. The CDR3 coding sequence is TGTGCCAGCAGTGAACCCCGGGCAGGGCGGGAGACCCAGTACTTC. Protein sequence: CASSEPRAGRETQYF.

This clone has a single count. The chain combines TRBV6-5 with TRBJ1-2; TRBD1 agrees at 7 bases. Per the germline V gene, CDR1 is MNHEY and CDR2 is SVGAGI. This CDR3 has 16 residues. V was pared by 0 bases and J by 5 bases, with 9 bases of the junction left unmatched. The CDR3 loop reads CASSYSPQGGIYGYTF. Written as DNA, the CDR3 is TGTGCCAGCAGTTACTCTCCCCAGGGGGGTATATATGGCTACACCTTC.

The V gene is TRBV11-2, the J gene TRBJ2-5, with D uncertain. There are 15 residues in the CDR3. The germline V gene has CDR1 SGHAT and CDR2 FQNNGV. The V end was cut by 1 base, the J end by 3 bases, with 12 bases between. The CDR3 DNA reads as TGTGCCAGCAGCTTAGTGACCGGCGGAAAAGAGACCCAGTACTTC. This sequence encodes CASSLVTGGKETQYF.

The chain recombines TRBV13 with TRBJ2-7, with 9 bases matching TRBD1. Germline CDR1 PRHDT, CDR2 FYEKMQ (reference sequence). V was clipped by 4 bases and J by 7 bases; unmatched bases: 11. This CDR3 has 15 residues. The CDR3 loop reads CASSSRGTGLGEQYF. CDR3 nucleotide sequence: TGTGCCAGCAGCTCCAGAGGGACAGGGCTGGGGGAGCAGTACTTC.

The J gene is TRBJ2-4, the V gene TRBV7-9, with TRBD1 identical over 10 bases. The germline V gene encodes CDR1 SEHNR and CDR2 FQNEAQ (reference sequence). With 6 bases clipped from V and 8 bases from J, the junction kept 7 bases outside the gene matches. The CDR3 covers 14 residues. Here the CDR3 reads CASRIGTGEDIQYF. The CDR3 nucleotides read TGTGCCAGCAGAATTGGGACAGGGGAGGACATTCAGTACTTC.

The table lists this clone with a count of one. The chain has TRBV10-3 and TRBJ2-7; D possibly corresponds to TRBD1 (6 bases). Germline assignment: CDR1 ENHRY and CDR2 SYGVKD. CDR3 length: 14 amino acids. Trimming cost V 2 bases and J 3 bases, with 11 bases left between them. This CDR3 reads CAISETGQSYEQYF. The CDR3 nucleotides are TGTGCCATCAGTGAGACCGGACAGAGCTACGAGCAGTACTTC.

This clone was detected once. The rearrangement links TRBV10-3 to TRBJ2-1, with TRBD2 identical over 12 bases. J gave up 9 bases and V 8 bases, and 11 bases lay outside the gene matches. This CDR3 comprises 15 residues. CDR1 and CDR2 (germline): ENHRY, SYGVKD. The CDR3 bases are TGTGCCATCGGCCGATCTAGCGGGGGGGCTAGTGAGCAGTTCTTC. It translates to CAIGRSSGGASEQFF.

This clone was seen once. This chain uses TRBV30 with TRBJ1-5; TRBD1 is a possible D gene (5 bases). CDR1 is GTSNPN, CDR2 SVGIG, per germline (reference sequence). The CDR3 totals 15 residues. V lost 0 bases, J lost 7 bases, and 16 bases lay in between. CDR3 amino acids: CAWSVAPQGGQPQHF. DNA for the CDR3: TGTGCCTGGAGTGTAGCTCCCCAGGGAGGACAGCCCCAGCATTTT.